The 3 T cell receptor beta chains listed next were all sequenced from one sample in a study of T cell responses to AZD1222 COVID-19 vaccine. Libraries were prepared by immunoSEQ multiplex PCR; TCRdb keeps only in-frame clonotypes and omits some of them. The data contain 85,000 to 130,000 clones, 75% to 90% of them singletons. This specimen consisted of peripheral blood, obtained on day 0 of AZD1222 vaccination. All receptors come from an adult in good health.

The chain uses TRBV6-1 and TRBJ2-3; TRBD1 might be the D (6 bases). Looked up from germline, CDR1 is MNHNS and CDR2 is SASEGT. This CDR3 is 14 amino acids long. Trimming left V 7 bases short and J 4 bases short, with 15 bases between. The CDR3 DNA sequence: TGTGCCAGCAAAACAACCCCAGGGGCAGATACGCAGTATTTT. Translated, it gives CASKTTPGADTQYF.

This clone showed up just a few times. The chain is built from TRBV13 and TRBJ2-1; TRBD1 is a possible D gene (6 bases). The CDR3 consists of 14 residues. Trimming shortened V by 6 bases and J by 12 bases, and 21 bases separated the two germline ends. Germline values: CDR1 PRHDT, CDR2 FYEKMQ (reference sequence). CDR3 bases: TGTGCCAGCAGAAAGACAGGTTTCCTTTCTCGGCAGTTCTTC. Translated, it gives CASRKTGFLSRQFF.

The V gene is TRBV14, the J gene TRBJ2-7; tentative D call: TRBD2 (6 bases). V was clipped by 4 bases and J by 2 bases, with 12 bases between them. Per germline, CDR1 SGHDN and CDR2 FVKESK. CDR3 length equals 14 residues. The CDR3 sequence: CASSPWTTPYEQYF. The CDR3, as DNA: TGTGCCAGCAGCCCTTGGACTACCCCCTACGAGCAGTACTTC.